This T cell receptor beta chain was identified during a study of patients with pleural tuberculosis. From germline, CDR1 is SGHAT and CDR2 FQNNGV. Trimming at V came to 3 bases and at J to 6 bases, leaving 1 base not matched to a gene. There are 13 residues in the CDR3. Using its own MiXCR run on the reads, TCRdb lists one record per CDR3 protein. The sample shows around 50,000 distinct CDR3 sequences, about 7.3% of them seen only once. The sample holds many counts of this clonotype. This sequence originates from a human donor with pleural tuberculosis. The V gene is TRBV11-2, the J gene TRBJ2-7, with 11 bases lining up with TRBD1. CDR3 nucleotides: TGTGCCAGCAGCTTGGGACAGGGGGTCGAGCAGTACGTC. Amino acids: CASSLGQGVEQYV.